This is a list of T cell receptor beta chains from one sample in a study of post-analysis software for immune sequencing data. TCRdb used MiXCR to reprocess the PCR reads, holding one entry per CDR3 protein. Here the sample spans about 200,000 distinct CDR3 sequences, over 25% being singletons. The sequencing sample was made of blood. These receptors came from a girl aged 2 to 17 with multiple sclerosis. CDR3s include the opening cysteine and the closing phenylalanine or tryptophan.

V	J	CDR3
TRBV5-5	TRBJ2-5	CASSVSVGQETQYF
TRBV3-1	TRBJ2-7	CASSQDRAGSSYEQYF
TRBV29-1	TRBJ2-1	CSVFSGRAVETQFF
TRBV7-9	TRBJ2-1	CASSPPDQRFHNGQFF
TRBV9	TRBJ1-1	CASSVVGSPMNTEAFF
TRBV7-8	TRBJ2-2	CASSLGASGNTGELFF
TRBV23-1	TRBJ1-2	CASSQFRELGQGNGYTF
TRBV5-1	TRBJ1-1	CASSPGGARMNTEAFF
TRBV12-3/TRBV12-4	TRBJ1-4	CASSYPQEKLFF
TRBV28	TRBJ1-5	CASSLSRGHVQPQHF
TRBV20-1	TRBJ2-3	CSASTSGTDTQYF
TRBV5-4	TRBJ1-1	CASSLGGNRGNTEAFF
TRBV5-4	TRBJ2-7	CASSLGPGPWEPRYF
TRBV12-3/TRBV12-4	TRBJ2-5	CASGTSRKAETQYF
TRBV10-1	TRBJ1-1	CASSAKQGFGTEAFF
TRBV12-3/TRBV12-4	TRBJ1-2	CASSPERSYGYTF
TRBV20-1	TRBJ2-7	CSARYLPGVEQYF
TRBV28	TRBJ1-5	CASRRQGLYSNQPQHF
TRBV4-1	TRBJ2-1	CASSQDPLTEQFF
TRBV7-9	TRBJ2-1	CASSWTGASYNEQLF
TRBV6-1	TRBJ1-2	CASSDNSNYGYTF
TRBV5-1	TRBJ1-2	CASSTGPGGGYTF
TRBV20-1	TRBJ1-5	CSALQASSNQPQHF
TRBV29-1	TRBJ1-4	CSVESGQEEKLFF
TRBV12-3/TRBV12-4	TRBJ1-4	CASRLAGANEKLFF
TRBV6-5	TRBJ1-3	CASIPADRGSGNTIYF
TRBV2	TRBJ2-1	CASRLRLAGPSIEQFF
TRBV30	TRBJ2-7	CAWCWTSGSGEQYF
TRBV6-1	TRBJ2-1	CAIGSGPYNEQFF
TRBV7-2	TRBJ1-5	CASSYRQGNQPQHF
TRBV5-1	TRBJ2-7	CASSSRAPEDGQYF
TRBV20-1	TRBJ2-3	CSARLTFPSTDTQYF
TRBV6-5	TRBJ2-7	CASGSTGTGEVEQYF
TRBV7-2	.	CASNSQGFSPEQYF
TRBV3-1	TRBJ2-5	CTSSQSGTSQYF
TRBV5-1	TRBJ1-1	CASSPQGGGNAEAFF
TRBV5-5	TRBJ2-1	CASSLELAISSCNEQFF
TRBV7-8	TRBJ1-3	CASSPGTGKVHIYF
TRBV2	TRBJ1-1	CASRGRATEAFF
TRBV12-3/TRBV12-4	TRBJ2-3	CASRGTRVSTDTQYF
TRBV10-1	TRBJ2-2	CASSESSQDTGELFF
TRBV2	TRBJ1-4	CASSDLNEKLFF
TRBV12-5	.	CASGFLSGSSYNEQYF
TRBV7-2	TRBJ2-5	CASSIGQGGRQETQYF
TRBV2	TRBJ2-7	CASSDSGRSYEQYF
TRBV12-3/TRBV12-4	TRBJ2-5	CASSLKGRIGETQYF
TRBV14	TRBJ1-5	CASSQGEQDQPQHF
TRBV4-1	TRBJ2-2	CASSQAWDRGTGELFF
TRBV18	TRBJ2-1	CASSPRGLSYEQFF
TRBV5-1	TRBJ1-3	CASSTRSGPGNTIYF
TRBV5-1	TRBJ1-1	CASSQQGVNTEAFF
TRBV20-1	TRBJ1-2	CSARETGFGYTF
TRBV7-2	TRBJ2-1	CASGPPGGLSSYNEQFF
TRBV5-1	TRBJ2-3	CASSLAAGAGTDTQYF
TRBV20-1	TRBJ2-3	CSATSILDETDTQYF
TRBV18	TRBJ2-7	CASSPLASPRGSYEQYF